These 27 T cell receptor beta chains originate from one sample sequenced in a study of blood T cell repertoires in COVID-19. Sequenced by immunoSEQ multiplex PCR; TCRdb stores in-frame clones only, minus some. Of 450,000 or so clones detected, about 90% appear once; the ten largest clones hold roughly 0.84%. The sample consisted of peripheral blood. These receptors were collected from a man aged 18 to 29 with COVID-19, enrolled during active disease.

The V call is TRBV2, the J call TRBJ2-5, with D tentatively TRBD2 (7 bases). Trimming removed 7 bases at V and 5 bases at J, with 17 bases between. Germline V CDR1 and CDR2: SNHLY, FYNNEI. The length of the CDR3 is 14 residues. CDR3 in amino acids: CASNLGGRGETQYF. CDR3 DNA sequence: TGTGCCAGCAACCTCGGGGGGCGCGGGGAGACCCAGTACTTC.

This rearrangement joins TRBV19 to TRBJ2-1; D is possibly TRBD2 (7 bases). Looked up from germline, CDR1 is LNHDA and CDR2 is SQIVND (reference sequence). The CDR3 length is 16 residues. The germline V and J ends were trimmed by 4 bases and 7 bases, with 20 bases remaining between them. The CDR3 sequence is CASSNQGRGPLNEQFF. CDR3 DNA: TGTGCCAGTAGTAATCAGGGGCGGGGGCCGCTTAATGAGCAGTTCTTC.

The V call is TRBV6-5, the J call TRBJ2-5; the match to TRBD1 covers 7 bases. There are 16 residues in the CDR3. The trim removed 4 bases at V and 0 bases at J, leaving 8 bases unmatched. CDR1 MNHEY and CDR2 SVGAGI come from the germline V gene. CDR3 residues: CASSSRDSWYQETQYF. CDR3 DNA sequence: TGTGCCAGCAGTTCCCGGGACAGTTGGTACCAAGAGACCCAGTACTTC.

The V and J genes are TRBV19 and TRBJ1-6, with D possibly being TRBD1 (5 bases). The CDR3 consists of 15 residues. Looked up from germline, CDR1 is LNHDA and CDR2 is SQIVND (reference sequence). Trimming shortened V by 3 bases and J by 10 bases, and 16 bases separated the two germline ends. The CDR3 is CASSIDRGRRSPLHF. CDR3 DNA: TGTGCCAGTAGTATCGATAGGGGCCGTCGGTCACCCCTCCACTTT. The variable domain in full, completed from reference TRBV19 and TRBJ1-6, reads DGGITQSPKYLFRKEGQNVTLSCEQNLNHDAMYWYRQDPGQGLRLIYYSQIVNDFQKGDIAEGYSVSREKKESFPLTVTSAQKNPTAFYLCASSIDRGRRSPLHFGNGTRLTVT.

Comment on this clone: Other DNA sequences in the sample encode the same CDR3. CDR3 loop: CASSLRGTGELFF. DNA for the CDR3: TGTGCCAGCAGTTTACGGGGAACCGGGGAGCTGTTTTTT. The rearrangement uses TRBV27 and TRBJ2-2, with D tentatively TRBD2 (5 bases). The CDR3 has 13 residues. Germline-derived CDR1 and CDR2 are MNHEY and SMNVEV (reference sequence). V lost 2 bases to trimming and J lost 5 bases, with 6 bases between them.

The V call is TRBV4-1, the J call TRBJ1-2, with D possibly matching TRBD1 (6 bases). The CDR3 contains 15 residues. V dropped 0 bases and J dropped 4 bases, with 12 bases sitting between them. CDR1 is MGHRA and CDR2 is YSYEKL in the germline V gene. DNA of the CDR3: TGCGCCAGCAGCCAAGAGTGGGACACCTTCTATGGCTACACCTTC. Its protein is CASSQEWDTFYGYTF.

V usage is TRBV4-2 and J usage is TRBJ2-2; 7 nucleotides agree with TRBD1. J lost 5 bases, V lost 4 bases, and 7 bases had no gene match. The CDR3 covers 15 residues. CDR1 is LGHNA and CDR2 is YNFKEQ in the germline V gene. CDR3 bases: TGTGCCAGCAGCCCGAGACAGGGTAATACCGGGGAGCTGTTTTTT. This translates into CASSPRQGNTGELFF.

DNA for the CDR3: TGTGCCAGCAGTAAACCGGGACTAGCCTCTAGCACAGATACGCAGTATTTT. Translated, it gives CASSKPGLASSTDTQYF. The V gene is TRBV25-1, the J gene TRBJ2-3, with 9 bases that match TRBD2. V shed 5 bases and J 0 bases; nucleotides not matched to a gene: 9. Per the germline V gene, CDR1 is MGHDK and CDR2 is SYGVNS. CDR3 length equals 17 residues.

This chain links TRBV12-3 or TRBV12-4 with TRBJ1-6; D is undetermined. With 3 bases removed from V and 6 bases from J, the gap between germline ends came to 3 bases. This CDR3 is 12 amino acids long. CDR3 DNA sequence: TGTGCCAGCAGTTTTATTAATTCACCCCTCCACTTT. It yields the protein CASSFINSPLHF.

V is TRBV11-3 and J is TRBJ1-6, with D maybe TRBD1 (5 bases). Per germline, CDR1 SGHNT and CDR2 YENEEA. The V gene lost 3 bases and the J gene lost 7 bases, with 13 bases spanning the gap. This CDR3 spans 15 amino acids. The CDR3 sequence: CASSLGQGWNSPLHF. The CDR3 DNA reads TGTGCCAGCAGCTTGGGCCAGGGTTGGAATTCACCCCTCCACTTT. Supplemented by reference TRBV11-3 and TRBJ1-6, the full variable domain reads EAGVVQSPRYKIIEKKQPVAFWCNPISGHNTLYWYLQNLGQGPELLIRYENEEAVDDSQLPKDRFSAERLKGVDSTLKIQPAELGDSAVYLCASSLGQGWNSPLHFGNGTRLTVT.

The genes are TRBV7-9 and TRBJ2-5; TRBD1 matches 7 bases. The CDR3 spans 14 residues. V lost 4 bases and J lost 1; bases outside the gene matches: 3. Germline V gene lookup returns CDR1 SEHNR and CDR2 FQNEAQ (reference sequence). CDR3 nucleotide sequence: TGTGCCAGCAGCTCAGGGGGAACCCAAGAGACCCAGTACTTC. Residues: CASSSGGTQETQYF.

J is TRBJ2-7 and V is TRBV7-9; D is uncertain. Between the trimmed V and J ends, which lost 6 bases and 6 bases, there was a span of 12 bases. The CDR3 has 12 amino acids. CDR1 SEHNR and CDR2 FQNEAQ come from the germline V gene (reference sequence). CDR3 region: CASRSGSAEQYF. The CDR3 coding sequence is TGTGCCAGCAGGTCGGGTAGTGCCGAGCAGTACTTC.

This clone was observed once. The rearrangement links TRBV4-1 to TRBJ2-2, with D unclear. The germline V gene has CDR1 MGHRA and CDR2 YSYEKL. Trimming pared 3 bases from V and 7 bases from J, leaving 21 bases between. This CDR3 is 17 amino acids long. For the CDR3, the DNA is TGCGCCAGCAGCCAGCGGTCGGCTCCCCGTTTGGTCGGGGAGCTGTTTTTT. This codes for CASSQRSAPRLVGELFF.

The rearrangement joins TRBV28 to TRBJ2-1, with 9 bases fitting TRBD2. CDR1 MDHEN and CDR2 SYDVKM come from the germline V gene. This CDR3 has 15 amino acids. Trimming at V came to 6 bases and at J to 1 base, leaving 4 bases not matched to a gene. CDR3 sequence reads: CASRPTSGSYNEQFF. The CDR3, as DNA: TGTGCCAGCAGGCCGACTAGCGGATCCTACAATGAGCAGTTCTTC. The full variable domain, with the rest looked up from reference TRBV28 and TRBJ2-1, is DVKVTQSSRYLVKRTGEKVFLECVQDMDHENMFWYRQDPGLGLRLIYFSYDVKMKEKGDIPEGYSVSREKKERFSLILESASTNQTSMYLCASRPTSGSYNEQFFGPGTRLTVL.

The J gene is TRBJ2-7, the V gene TRBV2; TRBD2 matches 7 bases. The V gene's germline CDR1 is SNHLY and CDR2 FYNNEI. The CDR3 sequence is 14 residues long. Trimming took 4 bases from V and 5 from J; bases not matched to a gene: 8. CDR3 nucleotide sequence: TGTGCCAGCAGTGTGGGCGGGAGTCTGGACGAGCAGTACTTC. Translation gives CASSVGGSLDEQYF.

The V and J genes are TRBV10-3 and TRBJ2-5, with TRBD2 matching over 12 bases. Germline values: CDR1 ENHRY, CDR2 SYGVKD. This CDR3 spans 14 amino acids. V was pared by 10 bases and J by 5 bases, with 8 bases of the junction left unmatched. CDR3 sequence reads: CATTSGSGGETQYF. The DNA for the CDR3 is TGTGCCACGACTAGCGGGAGTGGTGGGGAGACCCAGTACTTC.

The gene calls are TRBV9 and TRBJ2-3; D might be TRBD2 (5 bases). The length of the CDR3 is 13 residues. V shed 1 base and J shed 8 bases, with 11 bases lying between them. The germline V gene encodes CDR1 SGDLS and CDR2 YYNGEE. CDR3 in DNA: TGTGCCAGCAGCGTAAGCGGTTTCGCTACGCAGTATTTT. Its translation is CASSVSGFATQYF.

The chain joins TRBV5-6 to TRBJ2-5; 8 nucleotides align to TRBD1. Germline CDR1 and CDR2: SGHDT and YYEEEE. J lost 4 bases, V lost 4 bases, and 3 bases had no gene match. The CDR3 covers 13 residues. CDR3 nucleotide sequence: TGTGCCAGCAGCATGACAGGGGTAGAGACCCAGTACTTC. Amino acid sequence: CASSMTGVETQYF.

The chain is built from TRBV9 and TRBJ2-1; D perhaps matches TRBD2 (7 bases). CDR1 and CDR2 from the germline V gene are SGDLS and YYNGEE. V lost 0 bases to trimming and J lost 9 bases, with 16 bases between them. The CDR3 is 15 residues long. DNA for the CDR3: TGTGCCAGCAGCGTAGGGGGGGGCAGGTTGGTTGAGCAGTTCTTC. Translating it yields CASSVGGGRLVEQFF.

The gene calls are TRBV4-1 and TRBJ2-7; TRBD2 matches 14 bases. Germline V CDR1 and CDR2: MGHRA, YSYEKL. The CDR3 contains 16 residues. J gave up 2 bases and V 0 bases, and 0 bases lay outside the gene matches. In DNA form, the CDR3 reads TGCGCCAGCAGCCAAGAGGGACTAGCGGGGGCCTACGAGCAGTACTTC. This encodes CASSQEGLAGAYEQYF.

The chain has TRBV7-9 and TRBJ2-1; 7 bases align to TRBD1. The ends lost 4 bases at V and 2 bases at J; junction bases unmatched: 5. Germline-derived CDR1 and CDR2 are SEHNR and FQNEAQ (reference sequence). The CDR3 is 15 residues long. As DNA, the CDR3 is TGTGCCAGCAGCTCGGACAGGTTGACCTACAATGAGCAGTTCTTC. This encodes CASSSDRLTYNEQFF. The full variable domain, rest sourced from reference TRBV7-9 and TRBJ2-1, is DTGVSQNPRHKITKRGQNVTFRCDPISEHNRLYWYRQTLGQGPEFLTYFQNEAQLEKSRLLSDRFSAERPKGSFSTLEIQRTEQGDSAMYLCASSSDRLTYNEQFFGPGTRLTVL.

The V and J genes are TRBV15 and TRBJ2-7; D is ambiguous. The V end lost 0 bases, the J end lost 4 bases, and 4 bases lay between the germline ends. Germline V gene lookup returns CDR1 LNHNV and CDR2 YYDKDF (reference sequence). The CDR3 covers 12 residues. Here the CDR3 DNA reads TGTGCCACCAGCAGAGAGCGGTACGAGCAGTACTTC. This codes for CATSRERYEQYF.

The chain couples TRBV21-1 to TRBJ2-2; TRBD2, the D gene given by the table, was not confirmed from the DNA. TRBV21-1 is a recognized pseudogene. CDR3 length: 16 residues. CDR3 sequence: CASSSRLAAYRGELFF. The DNA for the CDR3 is TGTGCCAGCAGCTCTAGACTAGCGGCCTATAGGGGGGAGCTGTTTTTT.

The CDR3 nucleotides read TGTGCCAGCAGCCCAAGGAGACTAGTGGATGAGACCCAGTACTTC. This sequence encodes CASSPRRLVDETQYF. The chain combines TRBV7-8 with TRBJ2-5, with a possible D match to TRBD2 (6 bases). From germline, CDR1 is SGHVS and CDR2 FQNEAQ. Trimming stripped 5 bases from V and 5 bases from J, with 18 bases between. The CDR3 is 15 residues long. The full variable domain, completed using reference TRBV7-8 and TRBJ2-5, is GAGVSQSPRYKVAKRGQDVALRCDPISGHVSLFWYQQALGQGPEFLTYFQNEAQLDKSGLPSDRFFAERPEGSVSTLKIQRTQQEDSAVYLCASSPRRLVDETQYFGPGTRLLVL.

The chain has TRBV25-1 and TRBJ1-2, with 8 bases lining up with TRBD1. Per the germline V gene, CDR1 is MGHDK and CDR2 is SYGVNS. V lost 1 base to trimming and J lost 4 bases; unmatched junction nucleotides: 8. The CDR3 sequence is 16 residues long. This chain's CDR3 is CASSEWGQDGGYGYTF. The CDR3 nucleotides read TGTGCCAGCAGTGAATGGGGACAGGATGGGGGCTATGGCTACACCTTC.

The chain joins TRBV4-2 to TRBJ2-7; 7 positions agree with TRBD2. The CDR3 totals 18 residues. After removal of 0 bases from V and 1 base from J, the junction contained 12 bases not matched to a gene. The germline V gene has CDR1 LGHNA and CDR2 YNFKEQ. The CDR3 sequence: CASSQEGGGESGSYEQYF. Here the CDR3 DNA reads TGTGCCAGCAGCCAAGAGGGGGGAGGGGAAAGCGGGTCCTACGAGCAGTACTTC.

V and J are TRBV19 and TRBJ1-2; 8 bases agree with TRBD1. V shed 4 bases, J shed 9 bases, and the junction held 7 bases outside the gene matches. Germline V gives CDR1 LNHDA, CDR2 SQIVND (reference sequence). This CDR3 is built from 13 residues. CDR3 coding DNA: TGTGCCAGTAGTACGGACAGGGTTATTCGCTACACCTTC. Translating gives CASSTDRVIRYTF.